The next 18 T cell receptor beta chains were all read from a single sample in a study of T cells after posttransplantation cyclophosphamide (dated by TCRdb to about 2016). Library creation used the immunoSEQ multiplex PCR assay. Sourced from immuneACCESS, this table was stored by TCRdb with only in-frame sequences that have V and J called. A share of the clones is absent; for the studies checked, an unresolved V gene accounts for under half, and the remainder has no known explanation. The sample table records tens of thousands of clones; around 88% of these occur just once. 6.3% of the sample is taken by the ten largest. Source material: PBMCs. The origin of the receptors is a woman in her sixties or seventies with a blood cancer, CMV-positive, and with a related stem cell donor.

The V and J genes are TRBV7-2 and TRBJ2-7, with 7 bases matching TRBD2. Germline loops: CDR1 SGHTA, CDR2 FQGNSA. The V gene end was trimmed by 7 bases and the J gene end by 0 bases; junction bases not matched to a gene: 9. The CDR3 has 15 residues. The CDR3 nucleotides read TGTGCCAGCAACGGAGCGGGACGGAGCTCCTACGAGCAGTACTTC. As protein: CASNGAGRSSYEQYF. Looking up the rest from reference TRBV7-2 and TRBJ2-7 gives the full variable domain: GAGVSQSPSNKVTEKGKDVELRCDPISGHTALYWYRQSLGQGLEFLIYFQGNSAPDKSGLPSDRFSAERTGGSVSTLTIQRTQQEDSAVYLCASNGAGRSSYEQYFGPGTRLTVT.

The CDR3 sequence is CASSLSFGYTF. The CDR3 coding sequence is TGTGCCAGCAGCTTATCCTTTGGCTACACCTTC. The chain is built from TRBV7-6 and TRBJ1-2; D remains ambiguous. Trimming shortened V by 2 bases and J by 7 bases, and 5 bases separated the two germline ends. This CDR3 has 11 residues. CDR1 SGHVS and CDR2 FNYEAQ come from the germline V gene.

V is TRBV6-6 and J is TRBJ2-7; D perhaps matches TRBD2 (5 bases). The germline V gene encodes CDR1 MNHNY and CDR2 SVGAGI (reference sequence). This CDR3 comprises 12 residues. Trimming cost V 6 bases and J 4 bases, with 10 bases left between them. CDR3 loop: CASSPPGYEQYF. CDR3 nucleotide sequence: TGTGCCAGCAGCCCCCCGGGATACGAGCAGTACTTC.

J is TRBJ2-3 and V is TRBV4-2, with 8 bases fitting TRBD2. Losses at the gene ends were 0 bases for V and 1 base for J; bases not matched to a gene: 9. Germline V gene lookup returns CDR1 LGHNA and CDR2 YNFKEQ. CDR3 length equals 18 residues. The DNA of the CDR3 is TGTGCCAGCAGCCAAGATGTGCCGGGAGGGCCTCGCACAGATACGCAGTATTTT. Protein sequence: CASSQDVPGGPRTDTQYF.

This clone was picked up one time. Written as DNA, the CDR3 is TGTGCCAGCAGTTACTCGGACACTAACTATGGCTACACCTTC. This gives the protein CASSYSDTNYGYTF. The chain combines TRBV6-6 with TRBJ1-2; TRBD1 is a possible D gene (5 bases). The V gene's germline CDR1 is MNHNY and CDR2 SVGAGI (reference sequence). The CDR3 loop spans 14 amino acids. V dropped 0 bases and J dropped 0 bases, with 5 bases sitting between them.

Here the CDR3 DNA reads TGTGCCAGCAGCCAAGGGCGGGAGGGCTACAATGAGCAGTTCTTC. Its protein product is CASSQGREGYNEQFF. The chain links TRBV4-2 to TRBJ2-1; TRBD2 matches at 9 bases. J was trimmed by 3 bases and V by 1 base; bases with no gene match: 1. The CDR3 is 15 residues long. Germline CDR1 and CDR2: LGHNA and YNFKEQ.

V usage is TRBV6-5 and J usage is TRBJ2-7; 11 bases are a match to TRBD1. The germline V gene has CDR1 MNHEY and CDR2 SVGAGI. CDR3 length: 14 amino acids. Trimming at V came to 4 bases and at J to 3 bases, leaving 2 bases not matched to a gene. The CDR3 bases are TGTGCCAGCAGTTCGGACAGGGGGCTCTACGAGCAGTACTTC. Protein sequence: CASSSDRGLYEQYF.

CDR3 loop: CASSLGQDNQPQHF. Here the CDR3 DNA reads TGTGCCAGTAGTTTAGGACAGGATAATCAGCCCCAGCATTTT. This rearrangement joins TRBV19 to TRBJ1-5, with 7 bases matching TRBD1. This CDR3 is built from 14 residues. The V gene end was trimmed by 5 bases and the J gene end by 4 bases; junction bases not matched to a gene: 5. CDR1 LNHDA and CDR2 SQIVND come from the germline V gene (reference sequence).

This clone was picked up one time. The chain's CDR3 is CASSPSRLGAVEQYF. CDR3 bases: TGTGCCAGCTCACCGTCGAGGCTGGGGGCTGTTGAGCAGTACTTC. The V gene is TRBV18, the J gene TRBJ2-7; D is perhaps TRBD1 (6 bases). Trimming left V 3 bases short and J 7 bases short, with 19 bases between. Per the germline V gene, CDR1 is KGHSH and CDR2 is LQKENI. The CDR3 covers 15 residues.

The chain joins TRBV27 to TRBJ2-7; TRBD2 might be the D (5 bases). The CDR3 is made up of 14 amino acids. The V gene lost 2 bases and the J gene lost 1 base, with 9 bases spanning the gap. Germline V lookup: CDR1 MNHEY, CDR2 SMNVEV (reference sequence). The CDR3 sequence is CASSLKRGSYEQYF. The DNA for the CDR3 is TGTGCCAGCAGTTTAAAACGGGGTTCCTACGAGCAGTACTTC.

The V and J genes are TRBV27 and TRBJ1-4, with TRBD1 matching 8 bases. The CDR3 is 13 amino acids. V was clipped by 5 bases and J by 8 bases; unmatched bases: 4. From germline, CDR1 is MNHEY and CDR2 SMNVEV (reference sequence). The CDR3 coding sequence is TGTGCCAGCAGTCAACAGGGGGGAGAAAAACTGTTTTTT. This sequence encodes CASSQQGGEKLFF.

CDR3 sequence reads: CASSSLAGAGELFF. In DNA form, the CDR3 reads TGTGCCAGCAGTTCTCTAGCGGGAGCCGGGGAGCTGTTTTTT. V is TRBV6-6 and J is TRBJ2-2, with 10 bases lining up with TRBD2. This CDR3 has 14 residues. After removal of 4 bases from V and 6 bases from J, the junction contained 2 bases not matched to a gene. In germline, CDR1 is MNHNY, CDR2 SVGAGI (reference sequence).

The V call is TRBV5-1, the J call TRBJ2-7; 7 bases match TRBD1. J was trimmed by 9 bases and V by 4 bases; bases with no gene match: 10. Germline V gene data show CDR1 as SGHRS and CDR2 as YFSETQ. CDR3 length: 13 amino acids. This CDR3 is CASSPGTVGGQYF. The CDR3 DNA reads as TGCGCCAGCAGCCCTGGGACAGTAGGAGGGCAGTACTTC.

The chain uses TRBV11-2 and TRBJ2-5; 10 nucleotides align to TRBD2. Per germline, CDR1 SGHAT and CDR2 FQNNGV. This CDR3 has 16 residues. Unmatched junction bases numbered 11, after V lost 6 bases and J lost 4 bases. CDR3 sequence: CASSYTRSGRGETQYF. The CDR3 DNA reads as TGTGCCAGCAGTTACACTCGGAGCGGGAGGGGAGAGACCCAGTACTTC.

The chain combines TRBV5-1 with TRBJ1-2, with a weak D call TRBD1 (5 bases). The CDR3 sequence is 14 residues long. Germline V gives CDR1 SGHRS, CDR2 YFSETQ. Trimming left V 5 bases short and J 2 bases short, with 13 bases between. The CDR3 region is CASRRDLTNYGYTF. CDR3 nucleotide sequence: TGCGCCAGCAGACGGGACTTAACAAACTATGGCTACACCTTC.

This clone was counted between two and nine times. The chain uses TRBV10-1 and TRBJ1-3; no clear D. With 0 bases removed from V and 3 bases from J, the gap between germline ends came to 6 bases. CDR3 length: 14 residues. CDR1 WNHNN and CDR2 SYGVQD come from the germline V gene (reference sequence). CDR3 coding DNA: TGCGCCAGCAGTGAGTCGTGGAGTGGAAACACCATATATTTT. Translated, it gives CASSESWSGNTIYF.

This clone was counted once. V gene TRBV5-1 combines with J gene TRBJ2-5; D possibly corresponds to TRBD2 (6 bases). The CDR3 is made up of 17 amino acids. The germline V gene has CDR1 SGHRS and CDR2 YFSETQ. V shed 1 base and J shed 2 bases, with 18 bases lying between them. CDR3 nucleotide sequence: TGCGCCAGCAGCTTGTTTCCGGGTGCGGGACTTCAAGAGACCCAGTACTTC. This translates into CASSLFPGAGLQETQYF.

This chain connects TRBV27 to TRBJ2-1; 11 bases fit TRBD1. The V gene end was trimmed by 3 bases and the J gene end by 3 bases; junction bases not matched to a gene: 1. Looked up from germline, CDR1 is MNHEY and CDR2 is SMNVEV (reference sequence). The CDR3 spans 15 residues. The CDR3 protein is CASSFGTGGYNEQFF. CDR3 bases: TGTGCCAGCAGTTTTGGGACAGGGGGCTACAATGAGCAGTTCTTC.